The 20 T cell receptor beta chains below come from one sample, sequenced in a study of T cells after posttransplantation cyclophosphamide. Clones were sequenced by immunoSEQ multiplex PCR, and TCRdb holds only the in-frame ones, with some missing. The specimen has more than 35,000 clones, none found just once. Sequencing used PBMCs. The source of these receptors is a middle-aged man in good health, CMV-negative, and a related stem cell transplant donor.

The sample holds many counts of this clone. The chain uses TRBV6-4 and TRBJ2-3, with D hard to call. V gave up 5 bases and J gave up 0 bases, with 6 bases separating them. The germline V gene encodes CDR1 MRHNA and CDR2 SNTAGT. The CDR3 loop spans 13 amino acids. The CDR3 region is CASSTGSTDTQYF. As DNA, the CDR3 is TGTGCCAGCAGTACGGGTAGCACAGATACGCAGTATTTT.

The sample holds many counts of this clone. The chain couples TRBV27 to TRBJ2-3; no definite D call. Per germline, CDR1 MNHEY and CDR2 SMNVEV (reference sequence). The CDR3 runs 12 residues. Trimming cost V 4 bases and J 8 bases, with 10 bases left between them. CDR3 sequence (DNA): TGTGCCAGCAGTTATAGCATCGGTACGCAGTATTTT. It encodes CASSYSIGTQYF.

This clone has ten or more counts. This chain joins TRBV7-2 and TRBJ2-7, with a tentative D call TRBD2 (6 bases). Trimming removed 1 base at V and 2 bases at J, with 12 bases between. CDR3 length: 15 amino acids. CDR1 is SGHTA, CDR2 FQGNSA, per germline. The CDR3 DNA reads as TGTGCCAGCAGCTTAGTAGGTAGCGGAACCTACGAGCAGTACTTC. Translated, it gives CASSLVGSGTYEQYF.

In this sample, this clone turned up many times. Here the CDR3 DNA reads TGTGCCAGCACCCGCTTTAGTCCTGGCACAGATACGCAGTATTTT. Its protein product is CASTRFSPGTDTQYF. The V and J genes are TRBV27 and TRBJ2-3; D not certain. The CDR3 covers 15 residues. V gave up 7 bases and J gave up 1 base, with 15 bases separating them. Germline V gene lookup returns CDR1 MNHEY and CDR2 SMNVEV (reference sequence).

This clone was recorded many times. V is TRBV7-9 and J is TRBJ2-2, with 12 bases fitting TRBD2. CDR1 is SEHNR and CDR2 is FQNEAQ in the germline V gene (reference sequence). V lost 5 bases, J lost 3 bases, and 7 bases stayed unmatched. The CDR3 runs to 17 residues. The CDR3, as DNA: TGTGCCAGCAGCCTGACTAGCGGGAGTATGGACACCGGGGAGCTGTTTTTT. Protein: CASSLTSGSMDTGELFF.

This clone was recorded at least ten times. The V gene is TRBV6-5, the J gene TRBJ2-7; TRBD1 is a possible D gene (5 bases). V gave up 6 bases and J gave up 7 bases, with 13 bases separating them. This CDR3 has 12 amino acids. Germline V gene lookup returns CDR1 MNHEY and CDR2 SVGAGI. In nucleotides, the CDR3 is TGTGCCAGCAGATCAGGGATTAGAGAGCAGTACTTC. Encoded protein: CASRSGIREQYF.

This clone was observed at least ten times. The V and J genes are TRBV7-8 and TRBJ1-1, with 9 positions matching TRBD1. The CDR3 length is 14 residues. After removal of 5 bases from V and 3 bases from J, the junction contained 4 bases not matched to a gene. Germline V gene sequence: CDR1 SGHVS, CDR2 FQNEAQ. The CDR3 nucleotides read TGTGCCAGCAGCGTACAGGGGGCGGACACTGAAGCTTTCTTT. This translates into CASSVQGADTEAFF.

The sample holds many counts of this clone. The J gene is TRBJ1-3, the V gene TRBV4-3; no firm D call. V lost 1 base and J 4 bases, leaving 8 bases between the germline ends. Per germline, CDR1 LGHNA and CDR2 YSLEER. The CDR3 spans 14 residues. The CDR3 loop is CASSQVSGGNTIYF. For the CDR3, the DNA is TGCGCCAGCAGCCAAGTTTCGGGGGGAAACACCATATATTTT.

This clone came up many times. As DNA, the CDR3 is TGTGCCAGTAGTCGGGGACTAGCGGCTCAACTGAACACCGGGGAGCTGTTTTTT. It encodes CASSRGLAAQLNTGELFF. This chain connects TRBV19 to TRBJ2-2; 11 nucleotides line up with TRBD2. J lost 1 base, V lost 5 bases, and 9 bases had no gene match. This CDR3 has 18 amino acids. The V gene's germline CDR1 is LNHDA and CDR2 SQIVND (reference sequence).

This clone was seen a few times. The chain uses TRBV18 and TRBJ2-3; 10 bases are shared with TRBD2. V lost 0 bases and J lost 0; bases outside the gene matches: 0. The CDR3 spans 16 residues. Germline lookup yields CDR1 KGHSH and CDR2 LQKENI. Here the CDR3 DNA reads TGTGCCAGCTCACCACCTAGCGGGAGGAGCACAGATACGCAGTATTTT. Protein sequence: CASSPPSGRSTDTQYF. The variable domain in full, with the rest retrieved from reference TRBV18 and TRBJ2-3, is NAGVMQNPRHLVRRRGQEARLRCSPMKGHSHVYWYRQLPEEGLKFMVYLQKENIIDESGMPKERFSAEFPKEGPSILRIQQVVRGDSAAYFCASSPPSGRSTDTQYFGPGTRLTVL.

This clone was observed at least ten times. The chain uses TRBV2 and TRBJ2-1; 11 positions agree with TRBD1. The germline V gene has CDR1 SNHLY and CDR2 FYNNEI. Trimming removed 5 bases from V and 8 bases from J; junction bases left unmatched: 5. The CDR3 sequence is 14 residues long. The CDR3 nucleotides are TGTGCCAGCAGTTTGGACAGGGGGCATGATGAGCAGTTCTTC. This gives the protein CASSLDRGHDEQFF.

The rearrangement links TRBV10-3 to TRBJ1-4; D may be TRBD1 (5 bases). Per the germline V gene, CDR1 is ENHRY and CDR2 is SYGVKD. V was cut by 6 bases and J by 0 bases, with 11 bases left in between. This CDR3 has 15 residues. The CDR3 spells CAIRSDTTTNEKLFF. CDR3 DNA: TGTGCCATCAGATCGGACACAACAACTAATGAAAAACTGTTTTTT.

This clone was recorded at least ten times. The chain has TRBV7-3 and TRBJ2-7, with 10 positions matching TRBD2. CDR3 length equals 13 residues. V lost 5 bases to trimming and J lost 6 bases; unmatched junction nucleotides: 4. CDR1 is SGHTA and CDR2 is FQGTGA in the germline V gene. The CDR3 coding sequence is TGTGCCAGCAGCATGGGACTAGCGAGCGAGCAGTACTTC. This sequence encodes CASSMGLASEQYF.

This clone was recorded many times. V is TRBV27 and J is TRBJ1-1, with 7 positions matching TRBD1. Germline CDR1 is MNHEY and CDR2 is SMNVEV (reference sequence). The CDR3 runs to 16 residues. J gave up 4 bases and V 5 bases, and 13 bases lay outside the gene matches. The CDR3 DNA is TGTGCCAGCAGTACCCGGACAGGCCAAGGAACCACTGAAGCTTTCTTT. It codes for CASSTRTGQGTTEAFF.

This clone came up many times. The chain uses TRBV19 and TRBJ2-7, with D maybe TRBD1 (6 bases). CDR3 length: 16 residues. V was pared by 5 bases and J by 0 bases, with 17 bases between. In germline, CDR1 is LNHDA, CDR2 SQIVND (reference sequence). The CDR3 loop reads CASSPGGGVGSYEQYF. Here the CDR3 DNA reads TGTGCCAGTAGTCCGGGTGGGGGCGTGGGCTCCTACGAGCAGTACTTC.

This clone was counted ten times or more. The chain links TRBV7-9 to TRBJ2-7; maybe TRBD2 (6 bases). The CDR3 loop spans 16 amino acids. Germline assignment: CDR1 SEHNR and CDR2 FQNEAQ (reference sequence). The V and J ends lost 4 bases and 0 bases respectively, with 16 bases between them. The CDR3 reads CASSSIGTSYSYEQYF. The DNA of the CDR3 is TGTGCCAGCAGCTCTATAGGGACTTCCTACTCCTACGAGCAGTACTTC.

This clone has a handful of counts. This sequence joins TRBV10-1 and TRBJ2-2; TRBD2 might be the D (5 bases). The CDR3 contains 14 residues. Germline CDR1 and CDR2: WNHNN and SYGVQD (reference sequence). Trimming took 6 bases from V and 3 from J, leaving 11 bases between them. CDR3 bases: TGCGCCAGCAGCAGACTAAGAGACACCGGGGAGCTGTTTTTT. It yields the protein CASSRLRDTGELFF.

The chain has TRBV7-2 and TRBJ1-2; 8 bases map to TRBD1. The CDR3 sequence is 15 residues long. V lost 3 bases and J lost 4; bases outside the gene matches: 7. Germline CDR1 SGHTA, CDR2 FQGNSA. CDR3 loop: CASSFRDRSLYGYTF. The CDR3 nucleotides read TGTGCCAGCAGCTTCCGGGACAGGTCGCTCTATGGCTACACCTTC.

This clone was seen at least ten times. The V call is TRBV5-1, the J call TRBJ2-2; 12 bases align to TRBD1. V gave up 3 bases and J gave up 3 bases; unmatched junction bases: 9. CDR3 length equals 18 residues. CDR1 and CDR2 from the germline V gene are SGHRS and YFSETQ. DNA of the CDR3: TGCGCCAGCAGCTGGGGGACAGGGGGCATCTATGACACCGGGGAGCTGTTTTTT. This gives the protein CASSWGTGGIYDTGELFF.

This clone was counted only a few times. J is TRBJ2-3 and V is TRBV27; tentatively, D is TRBD1 (6 bases). Germline V gene data show CDR1 as MNHEY and CDR2 as SMNVEV (reference sequence). V lost 4 bases and J lost 10, with 21 bases in between. CDR3 size: 15 residues. The CDR3 region is CASSSQGHSGPPQYF. The CDR3 bases are TGTGCCAGCAGTTCACAGGGCCACAGCGGCCCCCCGCAGTATTTT.